Listed below are T cell receptor beta chains from one sample, sequenced in a study of cytomegalovirus exposure and HLA in healthy donors. Data came from immunoSEQ multiplex PCR; TCRdb stores just in-frame clones and leaves some out. This repertoire shows 150,000 to 160,000 clones, about 85% found once; its top ten account for about 2.4%. Sample: PBMCs. The receptors were sampled from a young woman in good health and CMV-seronegative. Each CDR3 is given with its conserved first and last residue.

j_call v_call cdr3_aa
TRBJ2-7 TRBV15 CATSRRQGYEQYF
TRBJ2-1 TRBV5-1 CASSPTLTSGVNEQFF
TRBJ1-6 TRBV6-6 CASRTGGFTSPLHF
TRBJ2-7 TRBV18 CASSPSSYEQYF
TRBJ2-1 TRBV5-4 CASSYRGGDEQFF
TRBJ2-3 TRBV28 CASSSTTSGGYTDTQYF
TRBJ2-7 TRBV6-5 CASSYSAGVAEQYF
TRBJ1-4 TRBV7-8 CASSTSGQTHEKLFF
TRBJ1-2 TRBV15 CATSRSWGTGGTYTF
TRBJ2-3 TRBV7-6 CASSQRSTDTQYF
TRBJ1-3 TRBV5-8 CASSFRGHSGNTIYF
TRBJ2-7 TRBV5-1 CASSLGQGSYEQYF
TRBJ2-5 TRBV7-2 CASRPLAIQETQYF
TRBJ2-7 TRBV28 CASRRTGSSYEQYF
TRBJ2-7 TRBV5-1 CASSFPQGSRYEQYF
TRBJ2-5 TRBV2 CASSRSTIAEETQYF
TRBJ1-1 TRBV7-9 CASSRQGARTEAFF
TRBJ2-2 TRBV27 CASSFGTGELFF
TRBJ2-4 TRBV23-1 CASSQLGGGAKNIQYF